Each of the 13 T cell receptor beta chains below was sequenced from the same sample in a study of breast tumors, draining lymph nodes, adjacent tissues. TCRdb redid the calling of the multiplex PCR reads with MiXCR, one entry per CDR3 protein. Found here are 100,000 or so distinct CDR3 sequences, less than 25% of them singletons; the top ten hold 1% to 1.5%. Axillary draining lymph nodes of breast cancer patients supplied the node samples. The specimen was axillary lymph node tissue. The receptors shown here come from a female donor with breast cancer. Some clones in this sample may be carry-over from other donors' samples.

This clonotype has a count of ten or more. The gene calls are TRBV11-2 and TRBJ2-7, with D tentatively TRBD1 (6 bases). V lost 6 bases and J lost 2, with 17 bases in between. Germline values: CDR1 SGHAT, CDR2 FQNNGV. The length of the CDR3 is 15 residues. CDR3 DNA sequence: TGTGCCAGCAGTCCAGACAGGAGAATTACCTACGAGCAGTACTTC. Protein sequence: CASSPDRRITYEQYF. The full variable domain, rest sourced from reference TRBV11-2 and TRBJ2-7, is EAGVAQSPRYKIIEKRQSVAFWCNPISGHATLYWYQQILGQGPKLLIQFQNNGVVDDSQLPKDRFSAERLKGVDSTLKIQPAKLEDSAVYLCASSPDRRITYEQYFGPGTRLTVT.

The chain is built from TRBV5-1 and TRBJ1-1; D is uncertain. This CDR3 spans 14 amino acids. Germline CDR1 SGHRS, CDR2 YFSETQ. V was cut by 0 bases and J by 1 base, with 7 bases left in between. CDR3 coding DNA: TGCGCCAGCAGCTTGGCGCCGGGGAACACTGAAGCTTTCTTT. This encodes CASSLAPGNTEAFF. Full variable domain (remainder filled in from reference TRBV5-1 and TRBJ1-1): KAGVTQTPRYLIKTRGQQVTLSCSPISGHRSVSWYQQTPGQGLQFLFEYFSETQRNKGNFPGRFSGRQFSNSRSEMNVSTLELGDSALYLCASSLAPGNTEAFFGQGTRLTVV.

This clonotype was counted ten times or more. The chain couples TRBV5-1 to TRBJ2-3, with D possibly being TRBD1 (6 bases). V was pared by 0 bases and J by 4 bases, with 9 bases between. This CDR3 region has 14 residues. Germline V gene data show CDR1 as SGHRS and CDR2 as YFSETQ. The CDR3 loop is CASSLGSGADTQYF. DNA of the CDR3: TGCGCCAGCAGCTTGGGGTCAGGGGCAGATACGCAGTATTTT.

A note on this clonotype: One base away lies a much larger clone, so this may be a sequencing read error. The V call is TRBV5-1, the J call TRBJ2-5, with D perhaps matching TRBD1 (6 bases). Germline CDR1 SGHRS, CDR2 YFSETQ. CDR3 size: 14 residues. The V and J ends lost 7 bases and 5 bases respectively, with 18 bases between them. The CDR3, as DNA: TGCGCCAGCCGAGATATCAGGGGCGGCGAGACCCAGTACTTC. It encodes CASRDIRGGETQYF. Supplemented by reference TRBV5-1 and TRBJ2-5, the full variable domain reads KAGVTQTPRYLIKTRGQQVTLSCSPISGHRSVSWYQQTPGQGLQFLFEYFSETQRNKGNFPGRFSGRQFSNSRSEMNVSTLELGDSALYLCASRDIRGGETQYFGPGTRLLVL.

In its sample, this clonotype was seen a few times. The V and J genes are TRBV27 and TRBJ2-1; 10 positions agree with TRBD2. This CDR3 has 17 residues. CDR1 is MNHEY and CDR2 is SMNVEV in the germline V gene (reference sequence). V lost 5 bases to trimming and J lost 8 bases; unmatched junction nucleotides: 15. This CDR3 reads CASSTDFSSGSPYEQFF. The CDR3 DNA reads as TGTGCCAGCAGTACGGATTTCTCTAGCGGGAGTCCCTATGAGCAGTTCTTC.

As concerns this clonotype: A much larger clonotype is one base distant, so this may be a read error. V gene TRBV6-5 combines with J gene TRBJ2-1, with D perhaps matching TRBD1 or TRBD2 (5 bases each). Germline V gene sequence: CDR1 MNHEY, CDR2 SVGAGI. V lost 5 bases and J lost 12, with 23 bases in between. CDR3 length: 15 residues. The CDR3 DNA sequence: TGTGCCAGCAGTAACCTCGGGTTGGGGGTCGATGCGCAGTTCTTC. As protein: CASSNLGLGVDAQFF.

The chain links TRBV19 to TRBJ1-2, with TRBD1 as a possible D gene (6 bases). CDR3 size: 16 residues. Trimming cost V 0 bases and J 4 bases, with 15 bases left between them. From germline, CDR1 is LNHDA and CDR2 SQIVND (reference sequence). The CDR3 region has the DNA TGTGCCAGTAGTATAGATTGGACAGCCCGTTCCTATGGCTACACCTTC. Protein sequence: CASSIDWTARSYGYTF.

This clonotype turned up a few times. This chain connects TRBV20-1 to TRBJ1-1; possible D gene TRBD1, 5 bases. The V end lost 2 bases, the J end lost 0 bases, and 10 bases lay between the germline ends. Germline values: CDR1 DFQATT, CDR2 SNEGSKA (reference sequence). The CDR3 sequence is 14 residues long. The CDR3 DNA is TGCAGTGCTAGAAAGGGACCACTGAACACTGAAGCTTTCTTT. Translation gives CSARKGPLNTEAFF.

Notes on this clonotype: A much larger clone differs from this one at a single base, so this may be a read error. The rearrangement joins TRBV4-1 to TRBJ2-5, with 9 bases that match TRBD2. J was trimmed by 4 bases and V by 4 bases; bases with no gene match: 7. Germline V CDR1 and CDR2: MGHRA, YSYEKL. The CDR3 contains 15 residues. The CDR3 DNA follows: TGCGCCAGCAGCCCCCTTACTAGCGGGCCAGAGACCCAGTACTTC. Its protein is CASSPLTSGPETQYF.

This clonotype turned up a few times. This chain uses TRBV11-2 with TRBJ2-2, with TRBD2 matching over 7 bases. Germline V CDR1 and CDR2: SGHAT, FQNNGV. The CDR3 extends over 15 amino acids. V was pared by 7 bases and J by 3 bases, with 8 bases of the junction left unmatched. This CDR3 reads CASNAGALHTGELFF. Here the CDR3 DNA reads TGTGCCAGCAATGCGGGAGCGCTACACACCGGGGAGCTGTTTTTT. Combining the CDR3 with reference TRBV11-2 and TRBJ2-2 gives the whole variable domain EAGVAQSPRYKIIEKRQSVAFWCNPISGHATLYWYQQILGQGPKLLIQFQNNGVVDDSQLPKDRFSAERLKGVDSTLKIQPAKLEDSAVYLCASNAGALHTGELFFGEGSRLTVL.

The sample holds many counts of this clonotype. The chain uses TRBV5-1 and TRBJ1-4, with D tentatively TRBD1 (6 bases). From germline, CDR1 is SGHRS and CDR2 YFSETQ. V lost 4 bases to trimming and J lost 5 bases, with 15 bases between them. The CDR3 is made up of 15 amino acids. In nucleotides, the CDR3 is TGCGCCAGCAGCCTACCAGGACAGAAGAATGAAAAACTGTTTTTT. As protein: CASSLPGQKNEKLFF.

With respect to this clonotype: A much bigger clone sits one base away, suggesting this may be a read error. The chain has TRBV3-1 and TRBJ1-2; the D gene is possibly TRBD1 (6 bases). This CDR3 spans 16 amino acids. The V gene's germline CDR1 is LGHDT and CDR2 YNNKEL (reference sequence). The CDR3 spells CASSQAQQGLNYGYAF. For the CDR3, the DNA is TGTGCCAGCAGCCAAGCCCAACAGGGACTTAACTATGGCTACGCCTTC.

This clonotype was counted between two and nine times. The V and J genes are TRBV28 and TRBJ1-2; the D is unclear. Germline V gene sequence: CDR1 MDHEN, CDR2 SYDVKM. The CDR3 is 14 residues long. V was shortened by 5 bases and J by 4 bases, with 14 bases between the two germline ends. CDR3 residues: CASSDIEALYGYTF. The CDR3 DNA follows: TGTGCCAGCAGTGACATTGAGGCGCTCTATGGCTACACCTTC.